Below are 30 T cell receptor beta chains sequenced from a single sample in a study of T cell responses to AZD1222 COVID-19 vaccine. TCRdb's copy holds only in-frame clones and misses some; the assay was immunoSEQ multiplex PCR. Of under 150,000 clones listed, roughly 91% were seen once; the top ten hold 5.1%. Source: peripheral blood, taken on day 0 of AZD1222 vaccination. Source of these receptors: an adult in good health.

V is TRBV4-3 and J is TRBJ1-3; D not certain. Germline CDR1 LGHNA, CDR2 YSLEER. Trimming shortened V by 0 bases and J by 2 bases, and 5 bases separated the two germline ends. CDR3 size: 14 residues. CDR3 bases: TGCGCCAGCAGCCAAGATACGACTGGAAACACCATATATTTT. Residues: CASSQDTTGNTIYF.

V and J are TRBV6-5 and TRBJ2-6, with no clear D. Trimming removed 10 bases from V and 1 base from J, with 11 bases in between. Germline V gene sequence: CDR1 MNHEY, CDR2 SVGAGI. CDR3 length equals 14 residues. CDR3 in amino acids: CATGPSSGANVLTF. Here the CDR3 DNA reads TGTGCCACCGGACCGTCATCTGGGGCCAACGTCCTGACTTTC.

V and J are TRBV5-4 and TRBJ1-2; D is unresolved. The germline gives CDR1 SGHNT, CDR2 YYREEE (reference sequence). The CDR3 loop spans 15 amino acids. Trimming removed 0 bases from V and 8 bases from J, with 17 bases in between. The CDR3 DNA is TGTGCCAGCAGCTTGGATGGGGTTGGGGTACGGGGCTACACCTTC. Residues: CASSLDGVGVRGYTF.

The chain employs TRBV4-1 and TRBJ1-2, with D possibly being TRBD1 (5 bases). The germline CDR1 and CDR2 sequences are MGHRA and YSYEKL. V was clipped by 1 base and J by 2 bases, with 11 bases between them. The CDR3 totals 15 residues. The CDR3 loop reads CASSQVQGGNYGYTF. CDR3 nucleotide sequence: TGCGCCAGCAGCCAAGTTCAGGGTGGGAACTATGGCTACACCTTC.

The chain uses TRBV6-6 and TRBJ2-3, with D unresolved. Germline V CDR1 and CDR2: MNHNY, SVGAGI (reference sequence). The CDR3 is made up of 14 amino acids. V lost 0 bases, J lost 7 bases, and 11 bases lay in between. CDR3 sequence: CASSYSFSLYTQYF. In DNA, the CDR3 is TGTGCCAGCAGTTACTCCTTCTCACTATATACGCAGTATTTT.

The chain combines TRBV18 with TRBJ1-2, with D perhaps matching TRBD1 (5 bases). The CDR3 extends over 17 amino acids. The germline V and J ends were trimmed by 3 bases and 0 bases, with 17 bases remaining between them. Germline V gene sequence: CDR1 KGHSH, CDR2 LQKENI. The CDR3 protein is CASSPLFGAEANYGYTF. The CDR3 coding sequence is TGTGCCAGCTCACCGCTTTTCGGGGCCGAAGCTAACTATGGCTACACCTTC.

A single count supports this clone. V and J are TRBV6-5 and TRBJ2-3; either TRBD1 or TRBD2 may fit D (5 bases each). This CDR3 is 16 amino acids long. Germline V gene sequence: CDR1 MNHEY, CDR2 SVGAGI. The ends were cut back, 4 bases at V and 0 bases at J, with 14 bases in the middle. In DNA, the CDR3 is TGTGCCAGCAGTTCCGGGGCAGAGACTAGCACAGATACGCAGTATTTT. Translation gives CASSSGAETSTDTQYF.

The table lists this clone with a few counts. The chain combines TRBV9 with TRBJ1-1; D gene uncertain. In germline, CDR1 is SGDLS, CDR2 YYNGEE. The V and J ends lost 1 base and 5 bases respectively, with 9 bases between them. The CDR3 consists of 13 residues. Here the CDR3 reads CASSVKGGTEAFF. The CDR3 region has the DNA TGTGCCAGCAGCGTAAAAGGTGGGACTGAAGCTTTCTTT.

This chain links TRBV5-1 with TRBJ1-2; TRBD1 matches at 8 bases. CDR3 length: 12 residues. Looked up from germline, CDR1 is SGHRS and CDR2 is YFSETQ. V lost 7 bases, J lost 5 bases, and 4 bases stayed unmatched. CDR3 DNA sequence: TGCGCCAGCGGGGGACAGGCGTATGGCTACACCTTC. Protein: CASGGQAYGYTF.

Here the CDR3 reads CASSPGGYTDTQYF. The CDR3 nucleotides are TGTGCCAGCAGCCCCGGGGGGTACACAGATACGCAGTATTTT. V gene TRBV7-2 combines with J gene TRBJ2-3, with 7 bases matching TRBD2. CDR3 size: 14 residues. Per the germline V gene, CDR1 is SGHTA and CDR2 is FQGNSA. The V and J ends lost 5 bases and 2 bases, in that order; junction bases with no gene match: 4.

The rearrangement links TRBV7-9 to TRBJ1-5; 7 bases agree with TRBD1. The CDR3 consists of 17 residues. The trim removed 4 bases at V and 2 bases at J, leaving 11 bases unmatched. The germline V gene has CDR1 SEHNR and CDR2 FQNEAQ (reference sequence). Here the CDR3 DNA reads TGTGCCAGCAGCTCAGCCCAGGGGGGCTTTGGCAATCAGCCCCAGCATTTT. Translating gives CASSSAQGGFGNQPQHF.

The chain links TRBV6-2 or TRBV6-3 to TRBJ2-7, with D uncertain. The germline gives CDR1 MNHEY, CDR2 SVGEGT. There are 14 residues in the CDR3. V was pared by 2 bases and J by 3 bases, with 11 bases between. In nucleotides, the CDR3 is TGTGCCAGCAGTTACCTTTTCGTTGGCTACGAGCAGTACTTC. Translated, it gives CASSYLFVGYEQYF.

A word on this clone: The same CDR3 can be traced to other DNA sequences in this sample. The gene calls are TRBV4-3 and TRBJ2-3; no clear D gene. The germline gives CDR1 LGHNA, CDR2 YSLEER. The CDR3 extends over 13 amino acids. The V gene lost 0 bases and the J gene lost 1 base, with 2 bases spanning the gap. The CDR3 loop reads CASSQDGTDTQYF. CDR3 in DNA: TGCGCCAGCAGCCAAGATGGCACAGATACGCAGTATTTT.

This sequence joins TRBV6-5 and TRBJ2-7; 8 bases are a match to TRBD1. This CDR3 is built from 13 residues. Germline lookup yields CDR1 MNHEY and CDR2 SVGAGI. The ends lost 4 bases at V and 7 bases at J; junction bases unmatched: 6. The CDR3 loop is CASSLQGAREQYF. In nucleotides, the CDR3 is TGTGCCAGCAGTTTGCAGGGGGCTCGGGAGCAGTACTTC.

J is TRBJ1-5 and V is TRBV7-2, with no clear D. Trimming left V 6 bases short and J 7 bases short, with 13 bases between. Germline lookup yields CDR1 SGHTA and CDR2 FQGNSA. The CDR3 extends over 13 amino acids. CDR3 sequence reads: CASSKDGSQPQHF. CDR3 nucleotide sequence: TGTGCCAGCAGTAAGGATGGCAGCCAGCCCCAGCATTTT.

The CDR3 DNA reads TGTGCCAGAACCCATCCCCGAGGACTCTCCGCTGTTGGAAACACCATATATTTT. Its translation is CARTHPRGLSAVGNTIYF. The rearrangement joins TRBV5-3 to TRBJ1-3; D not resolved. TRBV5-3 is marked as an open reading frame, function uncertain. The V end lost 6 bases, the J end lost 3 bases, and 25 bases lay between the germline ends. This CDR3 has 18 residues.

This clone was detected only once. The rearrangement joins TRBV6-2 or TRBV6-3 to TRBJ2-5; TRBD1 is a possible D gene (6 bases). The germline CDR1 and CDR2 sequences are MNHEY and SVGEGT. CDR3 length: 13 amino acids. Trimming shortened V by 6 bases and J by 9 bases, and 17 bases separated the two germline ends. Here the CDR3 DNA reads TGTGCCAGCAGCCCTACAGGGCAAGGGGCCCAGTACTTC. Amino acid sequence: CASSPTGQGAQYF.

The genes are TRBV6-1 and TRBJ2-7; D unclear. V dropped 2 bases and J dropped 5 bases, with 13 bases sitting between them. The CDR3 totals 14 residues. Germline V gene lookup returns CDR1 MNHNS and CDR2 SASEGT. The CDR3 loop is CASSEFLGWDEQYF. The CDR3 DNA sequence: TGTGCCAGCAGTGAATTTTTAGGGTGGGACGAGCAGTACTTC.

The rearrangement uses TRBV6-5 and TRBJ1-2, with D unresolved. The germline V gene encodes CDR1 MNHEY and CDR2 SVGAGI. Trimming took off 8 bases at V and 6 bases at J, with 19 bases between the two ends. The CDR3 is 14 amino acids. The CDR3 nucleotides are TGTGCCAGCTGGCTGGGTGCAGGCACAGATGGCTACACCTTC. It specifies CASWLGAGTDGYTF.

V is TRBV12-3 or TRBV12-4 and J is TRBJ2-7; 7 bases line up with TRBD1. This CDR3 has 13 amino acids. The V segment lost 3 bases and the J segment 4 bases; nucleotides outside the gene matches: 3. The CDR3: CASSFGTVYEQYF. For the CDR3, the DNA is TGTGCCAGCAGTTTTGGGACAGTTTACGAGCAGTACTTC.

This sequence joins TRBV2 and TRBJ2-3; possible D gene TRBD1, 6 bases. The CDR3 covers 15 residues. Germline V gene lookup returns CDR1 SNHLY and CDR2 FYNNEI. V shed 6 bases and J shed 0 bases, with 13 bases lying between them. CDR3: CASRSGQGSTDTQYF. CDR3 nucleotide sequence: TGTGCCAGCAGGAGTGGCCAGGGGAGCACAGATACGCAGTATTTT.

The J gene is TRBJ2-2, the V gene TRBV7-3; 9 bases agree with TRBD1. Unmatched junction bases numbered 11, after V lost 2 bases and J lost 7 bases. There are 17 residues in the CDR3. CDR1 and CDR2 (germline): SGHTA, FQGTGA. The CDR3, as DNA: TGTGCCAGCAGCTTAGCGACAGGGGGAATCCTGGGCGGGGAGCTGTTTTTT. It encodes CASSLATGGILGGELFF.

This clone showed up just once. The V call is TRBV11-1, the J call TRBJ1-1; 7 bases map to TRBD1. Trimming at V came to 5 bases and at J to 0 bases, leaving 9 bases not matched to a gene. The CDR3 is 16 residues long. Germline V CDR1 and CDR2: SGHAT, FQDESV (reference sequence). Written as DNA, the CDR3 is TGTGCCAGCAGCCCCGATTCGGACAGGTTGAACACTGAAGCTTTCTTT. Translated: CASSPDSDRLNTEAFF.

This chain connects TRBV6-6 to TRBJ2-7; tentative D call: TRBD2 (6 bases). V shed 5 bases and J shed 0 bases, with 14 bases lying between them. The CDR3 spans 15 residues. Germline CDR1 is MNHNY and CDR2 is SVGAGI (reference sequence). CDR3 DNA: TGTGCCAGCAGTAGCCTCAGCGGGTACTCCTACGAGCAGTACTTC. Residues: CASSSLSGYSYEQYF.

The chain carries TRBV27 and TRBJ1-1; possible D gene TRBD1, 5 bases. CDR3 length: 17 residues. Trimming shortened V by 4 bases and J by 1 base, and 19 bases separated the two germline ends. The germline gives CDR1 MNHEY, CDR2 SMNVEV (reference sequence). The CDR3 sequence: CASSSWSRGVQNTEAFF. DNA for the CDR3: TGTGCCAGCAGTTCTTGGAGCAGAGGGGTTCAGAACACTGAAGCTTTCTTT.

The chain links TRBV5-1 to TRBJ1-4, with TRBD1 matching over 9 bases. CDR1 is SGHRS and CDR2 is YFSETQ in the germline V gene. Trimming cost V 4 bases and J 3 bases; bases outside gene matches: 4. The CDR3 is made up of 15 amino acids. CDR3 loop: CASSGGQGPNEKLFF. The CDR3 nucleotides read TGCGCCAGCAGCGGGGGACAGGGTCCTAATGAAAAACTGTTTTTT.

This sequence joins TRBV25-1 and TRBJ1-4; TRBD1 matches 9 bases. Germline CDR1 is MGHDK and CDR2 is SYGVNS. Losses at the gene ends were 4 bases for V and 5 bases for J; bases not matched to a gene: 5. There are 15 residues in the CDR3. The CDR3 spells CASSAPGTGNEKLFF. The CDR3 nucleotides are TGTGCCAGCAGTGCCCCGGGGACAGGGAATGAAAAACTGTTTTTT. The full variable domain, in which reference TRBV25-1 and TRBJ1-4 provide the parts outside the CDR3, is EADIYQTPRYLVIGTGKKITLECSQTMGHDKMYWYQQDPGMELHLIHYSYGVNSTEKGDLSSESTVSRIRTEHFPLTLESARPSHTSQYLCASSAPGTGNEKLFFGSGTQLSVL.

V is TRBV5-4 and J is TRBJ2-7; 10 bases agree with TRBD1. Germline trimming cut 4 bases from V and 5 bases from J; bases unmatched to any gene: 9. The germline gives CDR1 SGHNT, CDR2 YYREEE (reference sequence). This CDR3 has 15 residues. In DNA, the CDR3 is TGTGCCAGCAGCCCCGACAGGGGGCATCCCCACGAGCAGTACTTC. Its translation: CASSPDRGHPHEQYF.

The chain employs TRBV19 and TRBJ1-6, with D possibly being TRBD1 (5 bases). There are 14 residues in the CDR3. CDR1 and CDR2 (germline): LNHDA, SQIVND (reference sequence). V lost 2 bases, J lost 7 bases, and 9 bases lay in between. CDR3 sequence reads: CASSIIGGNSPLHF. The CDR3 nucleotides are TGTGCCAGTAGTATAATCGGGGGAAATTCACCCCTCCACTTT.

The chain links TRBV3-1 (or the pseudogene TRBV3-2) to TRBJ1-1; D is unclear. The CDR3 extends over 15 amino acids. With 4 bases removed from V and 1 base from J, the gap between germline ends came to 13 bases. Looked up from germline, CDR1 is LGHDT and CDR2 is YNNKEL (reference sequence). CDR3 region: CASSLGGSSNTEAFF. In nucleotides, the CDR3 is TGTGCCAGCAGCCTAGGAGGAAGTTCGAACACTGAAGCTTTCTTT.